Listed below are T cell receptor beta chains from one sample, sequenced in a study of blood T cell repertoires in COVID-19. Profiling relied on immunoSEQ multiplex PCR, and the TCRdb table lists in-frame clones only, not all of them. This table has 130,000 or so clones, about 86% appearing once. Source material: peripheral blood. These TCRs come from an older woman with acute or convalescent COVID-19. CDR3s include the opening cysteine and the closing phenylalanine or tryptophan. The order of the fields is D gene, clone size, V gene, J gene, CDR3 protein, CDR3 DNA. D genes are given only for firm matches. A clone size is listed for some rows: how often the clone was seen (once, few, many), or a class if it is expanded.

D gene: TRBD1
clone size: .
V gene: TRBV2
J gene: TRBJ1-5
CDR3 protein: CASRPGQGGQPQHF
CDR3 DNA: TGTGCCAGCAGGCCTGGACAGGGGGGTCAGCCCCAGCATTTT

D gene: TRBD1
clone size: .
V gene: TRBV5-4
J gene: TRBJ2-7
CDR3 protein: CASSLRGPLGEQYF
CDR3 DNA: TGTGCCAGCAGCTTGAGGGGGCCCCTCGGCGAGCAGTACTTC

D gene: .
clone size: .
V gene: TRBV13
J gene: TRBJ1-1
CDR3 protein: CASSLRGTNTEAFF
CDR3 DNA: TGTGCCAGCAGCCTCAGGGGAACGAACACTGAAGCTTTCTTT

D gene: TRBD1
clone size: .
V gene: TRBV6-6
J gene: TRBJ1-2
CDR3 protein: CASRPRTGSVYGYTF
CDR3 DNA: TGTGCCAGCAGACCCCGGACAGGGAGCGTGTATGGCTACACCTTC

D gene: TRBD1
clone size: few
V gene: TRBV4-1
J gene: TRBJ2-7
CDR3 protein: CASSQTGTVSYEQYF
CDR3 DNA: TGCGCCAGCAGCCAAACCGGGACAGTTTCCTACGAGCAGTACTTC

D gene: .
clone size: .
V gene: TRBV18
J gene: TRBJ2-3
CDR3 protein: CASSPPLFQDTQYF
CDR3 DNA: TGTGCCAGCTCACCACCACTCTTTCAAGATACGCAGTATTTT

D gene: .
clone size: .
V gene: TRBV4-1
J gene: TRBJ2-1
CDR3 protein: CATTRRDNYNEQFF
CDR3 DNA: TGCGCCACCACCCGCCGGGACAACTACAATGAGCAGTTCTTC

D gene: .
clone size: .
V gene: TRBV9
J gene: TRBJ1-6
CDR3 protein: CASSVDSNSPLHF
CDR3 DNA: TGTGCCAGCAGCGTAGATAGTAATTCACCCCTCCACTTT

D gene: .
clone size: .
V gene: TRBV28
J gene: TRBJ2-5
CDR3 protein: CASSLLRQKRPQETQYF
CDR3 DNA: TGTGCCAGCAGTTTGCTTCGACAGAAAAGGCCCCAAGAGACCCAGTACTTC

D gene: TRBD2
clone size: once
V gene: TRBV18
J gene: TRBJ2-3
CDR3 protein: CASSPTSGVHTDTQYF
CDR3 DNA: TGTGCCAGCTCACCCACTAGCGGGGTTCACACAGATACGCAGTATTTT

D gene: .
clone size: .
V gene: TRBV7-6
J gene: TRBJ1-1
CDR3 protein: CASSLVSAGMNTEAFF
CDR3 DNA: TGTGCCAGCAGCTTAGTTTCCGCGGGAATGAACACTGAAGCTTTCTTT

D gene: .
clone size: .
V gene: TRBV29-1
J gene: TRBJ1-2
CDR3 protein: CSVRMSGLDVGYGYTF
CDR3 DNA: TGCAGCGTCCGGATGTCAGGGCTTGATGTCGGCTATGGCTACACCTTC

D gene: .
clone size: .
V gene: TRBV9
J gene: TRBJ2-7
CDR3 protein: CASSPTVTVYEQYF
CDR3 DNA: TGTGCCAGCAGCCCGACCGTGACAGTATACGAGCAGTACTTC

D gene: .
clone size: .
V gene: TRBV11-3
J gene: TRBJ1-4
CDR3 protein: CASSLRSQVDEKLFF
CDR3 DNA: TGTGCCAGCAGCTTACGCAGTCAGGTTGACGAAAAACTGTTTTTT

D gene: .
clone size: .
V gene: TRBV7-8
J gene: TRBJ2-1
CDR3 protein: CASSRDSDFYNEQFF
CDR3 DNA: TGTGCCAGCAGCCGGGACTCCGATTTCTACAATGAGCAGTTCTTC

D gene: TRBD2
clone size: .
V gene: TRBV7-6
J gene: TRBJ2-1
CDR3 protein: CASSLERGGTSYNEQFF
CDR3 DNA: TGTGCCAGCAGCTTAGAGCGCGGGGGGACTTCCTACAATGAGCAGTTCTTC

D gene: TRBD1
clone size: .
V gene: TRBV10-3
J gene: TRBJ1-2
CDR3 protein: CAIKMDRGMGYGYTF
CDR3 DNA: TGTGCCATCAAGATGGACAGGGGGATGGGGTATGGCTACACCTTC

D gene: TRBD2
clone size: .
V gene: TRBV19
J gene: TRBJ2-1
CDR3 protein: CASSSTSGGATFNEQFF
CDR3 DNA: TGTGCCAGTAGTAGCACTAGCGGGGGGGCAACTTTTAATGAGCAGTTCTTC